The following is a T cell receptor (beta chain) sequence with its context. Its antigen specificity is not known. Base quality data are lacking; no much larger clone is found one base away. CD8 naive samples consisted of CD45RO-negative cells that were positively selected for CCR7, yielding a CD45RA+CCR7+ population without TemRA cells. The donors were healthy, HIV-negative adults who had no recently reported acute infections or vaccinations. All donors were Caucasian adults living in Nashville, Tennessee, USA. After blood collection by leukapheresis, PBMCs were isolated using Ficoll-Histopaque density gradient centrifugation and then cryopreserved in the vapor phase of liquid nitrogen. Purity and quantity of every magnetically sorted T cell population were checked by analytical flow cytometry. Genomic DNA was isolated from every sorted fraction and measured by UV absorbance on a Nanodrop 2000c. TCR CDR3 regions were amplified from genomic DNA by multiplex PCR using the deep immunoSEQ assay. For each cell subset, the extracted genomic DNA was distributed evenly across all wells of several immunoSEQ 96-well plates, and each plate served as one replicate. For sorted subsets, approximately 210 ng genomic DNA, equal to 30,000 to 35,000 T cell genomes, was loaded into each replicate PCR. Purified libraries were quantified with a Qubit 3.0 fluorometer, sized on a Bioanalyzer 2100, and re-quantified with the KAPA Library Quantification kit. Each immunoSEQ 96-well plate was sequenced on its own single-read 150-cycle Illumina NextSeq 550 flow cell. The study's own analysis went as follows. The immunoSEQ output contained only junctional sequences without quality scores, so filtering could not match that applied to full-length reads. Sequences were annotated with PyIR, a Python wrapper for IgBLAST v1.9, and V/J genes and CDR3 were assigned using IMGT germline references. Any read was removed if the V/J assignment was weak (E-value above 1e-6), the CDR3 was missing, or the read contained stop codons, out-of-frame junctions, or ambiguous translated residues. V3J clonotypes were defined as sequences sharing an identical inferred V gene, J gene, and CDR3 amino acid sequence. To compute the percentage overlap between repertoires, the number of shared unique clonotypes was divided by the size of the smaller repertoire. RTK rarefaction, the Chao1 estimator, and Recon v2.1 estimates of unobserved clonotypes were used to assess repertoire richness. Generation probabilities for all TCRbeta clonotypes obtained by the gDNA method from a handful of donors were computed using OLGA. TCRdb obtained this table from immuneACCESS and retained in-frame rearrangements with V and J assigned. These tables miss some clones; where compared with another copy, unresolved V genes account for less than half of the shortfall, and the remainder is unexplained. V and J calls and clone size are those listed in that table; D and trimming were worked out from the DNA. This sample lists millions of clones; less than 95% were detected once. 0.9% to 1.3% of the sample is in the top ten clones.

The CDR3 sequence holds 17 residues, the cysteine and phenylalanine included. This entry keeps only the CDR3 DNA: 51 bases, framed from base 1. Clipping removes 0 bases from V and 6 bases from J, with 12 as the unmatched junction base count. Based on the germline V gene, the CDR1 and CDR2 sequences are SGHRS and YFSETQ. This sample was taken from a study of shared clonotypes between healthy human individuals (dated by TCRdb to between 2020 and 2021). Regarding the study in general: Three men and a couple of women, aged 18 to 49 years, made up the cohort. For each donor, CD4 naive and CD4 memory were each given three plates, CD8 naive was given two plates, and CD8 memory was given one plate. To estimate repertoire size and how much clonotypes are shared between individuals, the study performed deep sequencing of blood TCR repertoires from a few healthy adults. To increase sequencing depth and limit assay-specific biases, TCR repertoire library preparation and sequencing were carried out by different laboratories using diverse techniques. Each donor's leukapheresis produced roughly between roughly 0.85 and 10 billion PBMCs.

What the work shows at the level of the full study, not this receptor alone: Estimated clonotype richness was generally larger for naive than for memory subsets. Incomplete sequencing was indicated by rarefaction of sorted-subset datasets, despite the large sequencing depth. Because the study included only a small number of donors, the genetic and exposure-history diversity represented was limited. Pairwise subsampling led to the expectation that sequencing depth would affect the degree of clonotype sharing among donors. Compared with non-shared clonotypes, clonotypes shared by all four sorted-subset donors had higher generation probabilities. Approximately 4.8% of naive CD4, 3.5% of naive CD8, 2.3% of memory CD4, and 0.4% of memory CD8 clonotypes were shared across several donors. Sampling was limited to blood, and TCR repertoires in tissue likely differ from TCR repertoires in blood.

The TCR sequence derives from a man aged 18 to 29 in good health. The chain links TRBV5-1 with TRBJ2-3; the junction holds 8 bases that match TRBD2. Sequencing was carried out using naive CD8+ T cells sorted from blood. The cell subset or site label, read with the paper, signifies: CD45RA+CCR7+. The DNA sequence is as follows: TGCGCCAGCAGCTTGGCCGGGATAGCGGGGTCCGGGGATACGCAGTATTTT. Translated, this gives CASSLAGIAGSGDTQYF.